This TCR beta chain was recovered during a study of early T cells in non-severe SARS-CoV-2 infection. For the study at large: Chains were not paired, and sequencing was done on bulk RNA from unsorted whole blood.

Study-wide results and limits: Reliance on VDJdb matching favored anti-spike CD8 responses; private and CD4 specificities were missed.

Germline CDR1 MNHEY, CDR2 SMNVEV (reference sequence). The CDR3 is made up of 18 amino acids. The V gene end was trimmed by 2 bases and the J gene end by 7 bases; junction bases not matched to a gene: 18. Individually, cDNA molecules had unique molecular identifiers attached to them. TCRdb called the 5' RACE reads again in MiXCR, with one record for every CDR3 protein. This sample yields over 95,000 distinct CDR3 sequences, of which 15% to 20% are seen a single time; over 0.95% belongs to the top ten. This clonotype came up a few times. Its antigen is currently unknown. This TCR was sampled from an adult who was a healthcare worker with PCR-confirmed SARS-CoV-2 infection or an uninfected control (not recorded which). The chain links TRBV27 to TRBJ1-1; 8 bases are a match to TRBD1. Material for sequencing was whole blood. CDR3 region: CASSLRRQGFRPTYEAFF. Written as DNA, the CDR3 is TGTGCCAGCAGTTTAAGGAGACAGGGGTTTCGACCCACTTATGAAGCTTTCTTT.